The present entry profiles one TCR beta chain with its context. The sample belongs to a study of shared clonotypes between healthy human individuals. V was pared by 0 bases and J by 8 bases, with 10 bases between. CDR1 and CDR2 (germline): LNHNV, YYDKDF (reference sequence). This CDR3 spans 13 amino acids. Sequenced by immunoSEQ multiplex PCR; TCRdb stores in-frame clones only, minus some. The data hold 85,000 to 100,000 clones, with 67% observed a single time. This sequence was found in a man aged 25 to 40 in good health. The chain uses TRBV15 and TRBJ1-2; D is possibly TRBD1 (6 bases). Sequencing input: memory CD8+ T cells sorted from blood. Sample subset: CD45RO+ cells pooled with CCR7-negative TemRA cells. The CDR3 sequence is CATSRDLGGGYTF. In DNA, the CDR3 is TGTGCCACCAGCAGAGATTTGGGGGGCGGCTACACCTTC. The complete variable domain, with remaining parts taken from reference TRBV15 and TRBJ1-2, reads DAMVIQNPRYQVTQFGKPVTLSCSQTLNHNVMYWYQQKSSQAPKLLFHYYDKDFNNEADTPDNFQSRRPNTSFCFLDIRSPGLGDTAMYLCATSRDLGGGYTFGSGTRLTVV.